The clone carrying this T cell receptor (beta chain) was seen ten or more times. Its antigen remains unidentified. This sample stems from a study of response to subunit inactivated influenza vaccine. Broader study findings: With each seasonal influenza vaccination, the authors suggested, few new T cells are recruited.

From the RT-PCR reads, TCRdb called clonotypes with MiXCR, one entry per CDR3 protein. Here the sample spans approximately 570,000 distinct CDR3 sequences, 6.5% to 8% being singletons. The sequence derives from a man aged 50-75 years who received an inactivated influenza vaccine. This specimen was PBMCs from blood, taken less than 30 months after vaccination.

In nucleotides, the CDR3 is TGTGCCAGCAGCGTAGATCTTTCGGGAGGGGGCAAGATTTTTGGTCAGCCCCAGCATTTT. It translates to CASSVDLSGGGKIFGQPQHF. This sequence joins TRBV9 and TRBJ1-5; TRBD1 agrees at 7 bases. J gave up 6 bases and V 0 bases, and 21 bases lay outside the gene matches. This CDR3 is built from 20 residues. Germline lookup yields CDR1 SGDLS and CDR2 YYNGEE.